These T cell receptor beta chains were read from a single sample in a study of blood T cell repertoires in COVID-19. Here immunoSEQ multiplex PCR was the method, and the copy in TCRdb shows in-frame clones only, minus some. This repertoire shows more than 250,000 clones, 88% found once; its top ten account for about 1.2%. The sample consisted of PBMCs or T cells enriched from blood (not recorded which). These receptors all stem from a woman in her forties with acute COVID-19. Both conserved end residues are part of each CDR3. A D gene is named only where the DNA matches it firmly. Size tells how often a clone was seen (once, few, many) or the class of an expanded clone, and some rows leave it out.

>TRBJ1-2|TRBV2|few|NA
CASSENRNYGYTF
TGTGCCAGCAGTGAAAACAGAAACTATGGCTACACCTTC
>TRBJ2-7|TRBV7-8|NA|TRBD2
CASSVTPLAGVGEQYF
TGTGCCAGCAGCGTTACGCCTCTAGCGGGAGTCGGCGAGCAGTACTTC
>TRBJ2-2|TRBV18|NA|TRBD2
CASSRLADNTGELFF
TGTGCCAGCTCACGACTAGCCGATAACACCGGGGAGCTGTTTTTT
>TRBJ1-1|TRBV7-9|NA|NA
CASSLDIQAEAFF
TGTGCCAGCAGCTTAGACATTCAAGCTGAAGCTTTCTTT
>TRBJ2-1|TRBV25-1|NA|NA
CASSDVGAISYNEQFF
TGTGCCAGCAGTGACGTAGGGGCTATCTCCTACAATGAGCAGTTCTTC
>TRBJ1-2|TRBV27|NA|NA
CASSSVPRDYGYTF
TGTGCCAGCAGCTCGGTGCCCCGGGACTATGGCTACACCTTC
>TRBJ2-1|TRBV28|NA|NA
CASRSGSYNEQFF
TGTGCCAGCAGGAGCGGTTCCTACAATGAGCAGTTCTTC
>TRBJ1-5|TRBV25-1|NA|NA
CASGLGGQPQHF
TGTGCCAGCGGACTGGGTGGCCAGCCCCAGCATTTT
>TRBJ2-7|TRBV24-1|NA|NA
CATSAGTGAYEQYF
TGTGCCACCAGTGCAGGGACGGGAGCCTACGAGCAGTACTTC
>TRBJ1-1|TRBV6-2/TRBV6-3|NA|NA
CASSRLARGTEAFF
TGTGCCAGCAGCCGCCTGGCCAGAGGAACTGAAGCTTTCTTT
>TRBJ1-1|TRBV7-2|NA|NA
CASSGTGSETVEAFF
TGTGCCAGCAGCGGGACTGGGTCGGAGACCGTTGAAGCTTTCTTT
>TRBJ1-2|TRBV11-2|NA|NA
CASNRAGANYGYTF
TGTGCCAGTAACAGGGCGGGGGCTAACTATGGCTACACCTTC
>TRBJ2-7|TRBV7-8|NA|TRBD2
CASSQGLAGSGLHYEQYF
TGTGCCAGCAGCCAGGGACTAGCGGGGTCGGGGCTACATTACGAGCAGTACTTC
>TRBJ2-1|TRBV9|NA|TRBD2
CASSGSGLAGAGYNEQFF
TGTGCCAGCAGCGGATCGGGACTAGCGGGAGCTGGATACAATGAGCAGTTCTTC
>TRBJ2-6|TRBV24-1|once|TRBD1
CATSGLKTGSSGANVLTF
TGTGCCACCAGTGGGCTCAAGACAGGGTCCTCCGGGGCCAACGTCCTGACTTTC
>TRBJ2-2|TRBV11-2|NA|NA
CASSLVWQGRGGELFF
TGTGCCAGCAGCTTAGTTTGGCAGGGGAGAGGCGGGGAGCTGTTTTTT
>TRBJ1-2|TRBV6-5|NA|TRBD1
CASSFAGTGGGYGYTF
TGTGCCAGCAGTTTTGCCGGGACAGGGGGCGGCTATGGCTACACCTTC
>TRBJ2-3|TRBV6-4|many|TRBD2
CASSASGNEDTQYF
TGTGCCAGCTCGGCTAGCGGGAACGAAGATACGCAGTATTTT
>TRBJ1-1|TRBV2|NA|NA
CASSEVSEAFF
TGTGCCAGCAGTGAAGTATCTGAAGCTTTCTTT
>TRBJ1-1|TRBV27|NA|NA
CASSFSRLSNTEAFF
TGTGCCAGCAGTTTTTCTCGACTGAGTAACACTGAAGCTTTCTTT
>TRBJ1-1|TRBV7-2|NA|NA
CASSFHRVMNTEAFF
TGTGCCAGCAGCTTTCACAGGGTAATGAACACTGAAGCTTTCTTT
>TRBJ2-1|TRBV5-4|NA|TRBD2
CASSLNLLAGGSTYNEQFF
TGTGCCAGCAGCTTAAATTTACTAGCGGGAGGATCTACCTACAATGAGCAGTTCTTC
>TRBJ1-1|TRBV7-3|NA|NA
CASSSLSTGTEAFF
TGTGCCAGCAGCTCACTATCCACGGGGACTGAAGCTTTCTTT
>TRBJ1-1|TRBV9|NA|NA
CASSVSGPEAFF
TGTGCCAGCAGCGTATCAGGGCCTGAAGCTTTCTTT
>TRBJ1-3|TRBV28|NA|NA
CASSLGFRFYSLTGNTIYF
TGTGCCAGCAGTTTAGGTTTCAGGTTTTACAGCCTAACTGGAAACACCATATATTTT
>TRBJ2-6|TRBV9|NA|NA
CASSETGHSGANVLTF
TGTGCCAGCAGCGAGACAGGACACTCTGGGGCCAACGTCCTGACTTTC
>TRBJ1-2|TRBV9|NA|NA
CASSANRLRMTGNMNYGYTF
TGTGCCAGCAGCGCCAATAGATTACGGATGACAGGCAACATGAACTATGGCTACACCTTC
>TRBJ2-6|TRBV5-4|NA|TRBD2
CASRLARASGPNSGANVLTF
TGTGCCAGCAGATTGGCTCGGGCTAGCGGGCCTAACTCTGGGGCCAACGTCCTGACTTTC
>TRBJ1-1|TRBV24-1|NA|NA
CATSDSRESMNTEAFF
TGTGCCACCAGTGATTCCCGGGAGAGCATGAACACTGAAGCTTTCTTT
>TRBJ2-1|TRBV15|NA|NA
CATSRGASLDEQFF
TGTGCCACCAGCAGAGGGGCAAGCCTGGATGAGCAGTTCTTC
>TRBJ1-1|TRBV5-1|NA|NA
CASSSNLGDTEAFF
TGCGCCAGCAGCTCGAATCTAGGGGACACTGAAGCTTTCTTT
>TRBJ1-3|TRBV21-1|NA|NA
CASSKEGTGRNTIYF
TGTGCCAGCAGCAAAGAAGGGACAGGGAGAAACACCATATATTTT
>TRBJ1-1|TRBV28|NA|NA
CASSLVGTSEAFF
TGTGCCAGCAGTTTAGTAGGGACTTCGGAAGCTTTCTTT
>TRBJ1-5|TRBV28|NA|NA
CASSLLGGVTPYSNQPQHF
TGTGCCAGCAGTTTATTAGGGGGGGTGACTCCGTATAGCAATCAGCCCCAGCATTTT
>TRBJ2-1|TRBV3-1/TRBV3-2|once|TRBD2
CASSQSAGGQDEQFF
TGTGCCAGCAGCCAATCGGCGGGAGGGCAGGATGAGCAGTTCTTC
>TRBJ1-1|TRBV12-3/TRBV12-4|NA|NA
CASSLALGREAFF
TGTGCCAGCAGTTTAGCGTTGGGCAGGGAAGCTTTCTTT
>TRBJ1-2|TRBV6-5|NA|NA
CASSRTYYGYTF
TGTGCCAGCAGCCGGACTTATTATGGCTACACCTTC
>TRBJ1-1|TRBV19|NA|NA
CASSNGIRTANTEAFF
TGTGCCAGTAGTAATGGGATTCGGACAGCGAACACTGAAGCTTTCTTT
>TRBJ2-1|TRBV4-1|NA|TRBD2
CASSQVGAGVYEQFF
TGCGCCAGCAGCCAAGTGGGAGCGGGAGTATATGAGCAGTTCTTC
>TRBJ2-3|TRBV28|NA|TRBD2
CASSFPQAGVRTDTQYF
TGTGCCAGCAGTTTCCCCCAAGCGGGAGTGCGCACAGATACGCAGTATTTT
>TRBJ1-1|TRBV7-9|NA|TRBD1
CASIFDRGTEAFF
TGTGCCAGCATCTTTGACAGGGGGACTGAAGCTTTCTTT
>TRBJ2-2|TRBV28|once|NA
CASNWGSNTGELFF
TGTGCCAGCAATTGGGGCTCGAACACCGGGGAGCTGTTTTTT
>TRBJ1-6|TRBV19|NA|NA
CASSTQLTGFALHF
TGTGCCAGTAGTACGCAACTGACAGGATTTGCCCTCCACTTT
>TRBJ1-2|TRBV5-1|NA|NA
CASSLQGNYGYTF
TGCGCCAGCAGCTTACAGGGTAACTATGGCTACACCTTC
>TRBJ1-3|TRBV19|once|NA
CASSIARTGNTIYF
TGTGCCAGTAGTATAGCCAGGACTGGAAACACCATATATTTT
>TRBJ1-1|TRBV19|NA|NA
CASSSHRLGADTEAFF
TGTGCCAGTAGTAGTCACAGGTTAGGGGCAGACACTGAAGCTTTCTTT
>TRBJ1-2|TRBV28|NA|TRBD1
CASGPQGTRRGYTF
TGTGCCAGCGGGCCACAGGGGACTCGGCGTGGCTACACCTTC
>TRBJ1-5|TRBV19|NA|NA
CASEESGMSNQPQHF
TGTGCCAGTGAAGAGTCGGGAATGAGCAATCAGCCCCAGCATTTT
>TRBJ1-2|TRBV15|NA|NA
CATSRVSGQNYGYTF
TGTGCCACCAGCAGAGTATCCGGACAGAACTATGGCTACACCTTC
>TRBJ1-6|TRBV7-3|NA|NA
CASSAQASGNSPLHF
TGTGCCAGCAGCGCACAGGCTTCTGGGAATTCACCCCTCCACTTT
>TRBJ1-1|TRBV19|NA|NA
CASSINGGYTEAFF
TGTGCCAGTAGTATAAATGGGGGGTATACTGAAGCTTTCTTT
>TRBJ2-1|TRBV24-1|NA|NA
CATSDLGRGGDEQFF
TGTGCCACCAGTGATTTAGGTAGGGGGGGGGATGAGCAGTTCTTC
>TRBJ1-2|TRBV5-4|NA|TRBD1
CASSLGQGAQYGYTF
TGTGCCAGCAGCTTGGGACAGGGGGCTCAGTATGGCTACACCTTC